The entry below describes one T cell receptor (beta chain). V lost 4 bases to trimming and J lost 0 bases, with 16 bases between them. The CDR3 covers 16 residues. Germline V gene sequence: CDR1 SGDLS, CDR2 YYNGEE. Profiling relied on immunoSEQ multiplex PCR, and the TCRdb table lists in-frame clones only, not all of them. This sample has over 25,000 clones, with about 91% found just once. The sample comes from a study of blood T cell repertoires in COVID-19. The TCR comes from a human donor with active COVID-19. The donor label of this sample is uncertain. The chain has TRBV9 and TRBJ1-1; D remains unclear. The sequencing input was peripheral blood. The DNA of the CDR3 is TGTGCCAGCAGCCCAGCGGTCGGAATTGTGAACACTGAAGCTTTCTTT. Translation: CASSPAVGIVNTEAFF.